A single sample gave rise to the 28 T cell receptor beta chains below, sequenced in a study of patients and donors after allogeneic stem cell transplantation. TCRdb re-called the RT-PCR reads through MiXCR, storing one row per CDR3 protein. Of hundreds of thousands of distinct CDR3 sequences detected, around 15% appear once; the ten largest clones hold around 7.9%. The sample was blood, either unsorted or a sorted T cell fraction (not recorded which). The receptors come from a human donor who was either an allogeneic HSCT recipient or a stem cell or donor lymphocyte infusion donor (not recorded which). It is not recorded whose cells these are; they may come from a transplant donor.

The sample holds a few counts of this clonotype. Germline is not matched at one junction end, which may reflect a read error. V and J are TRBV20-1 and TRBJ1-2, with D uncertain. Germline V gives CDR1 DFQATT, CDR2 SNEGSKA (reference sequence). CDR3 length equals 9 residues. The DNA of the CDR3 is TGCAGTGCTAGAAACCACCCGGTCTTC. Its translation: CSARNHPVF.

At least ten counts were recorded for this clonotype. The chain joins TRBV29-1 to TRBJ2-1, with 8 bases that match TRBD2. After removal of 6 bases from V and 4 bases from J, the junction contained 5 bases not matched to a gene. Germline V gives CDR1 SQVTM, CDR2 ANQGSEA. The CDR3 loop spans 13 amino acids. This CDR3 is CSVVAGQYNEQFF. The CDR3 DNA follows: TGCAGCGTCGTAGCGGGGCAGTACAATGAGCAGTTCTTC.

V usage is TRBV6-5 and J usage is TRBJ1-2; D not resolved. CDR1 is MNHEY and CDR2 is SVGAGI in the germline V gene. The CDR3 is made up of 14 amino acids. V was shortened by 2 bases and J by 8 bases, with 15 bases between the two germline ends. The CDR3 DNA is TGTGCCAGCAGTTACCGCGCATCAGAGGGAGGCTACACCTTC. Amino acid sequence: CASSYRASEGGYTF.

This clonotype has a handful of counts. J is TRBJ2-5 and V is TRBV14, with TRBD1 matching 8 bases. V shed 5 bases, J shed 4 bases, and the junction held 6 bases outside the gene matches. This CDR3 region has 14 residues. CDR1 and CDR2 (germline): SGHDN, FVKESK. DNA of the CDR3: TGTGCCAGCAGCGTTAATACAGGGGGAGAGACCCAGTACTTC. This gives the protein CASSVNTGGETQYF.

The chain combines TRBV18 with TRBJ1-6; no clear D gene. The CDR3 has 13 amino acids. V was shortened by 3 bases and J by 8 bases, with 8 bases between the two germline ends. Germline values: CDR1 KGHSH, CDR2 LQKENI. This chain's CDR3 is CASSPLPHSPLHF. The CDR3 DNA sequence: TGTGCCAGCTCACCCCTCCCCCATTCACCCCTCCACTTT.

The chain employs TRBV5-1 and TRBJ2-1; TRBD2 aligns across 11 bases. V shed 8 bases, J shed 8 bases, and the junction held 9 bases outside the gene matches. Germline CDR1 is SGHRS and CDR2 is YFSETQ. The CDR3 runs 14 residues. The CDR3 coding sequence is TGCGCCAGTACTTCTAGCGGGGGGACGGATGAGCAGTTCTTC. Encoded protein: CASTSSGGTDEQFF.

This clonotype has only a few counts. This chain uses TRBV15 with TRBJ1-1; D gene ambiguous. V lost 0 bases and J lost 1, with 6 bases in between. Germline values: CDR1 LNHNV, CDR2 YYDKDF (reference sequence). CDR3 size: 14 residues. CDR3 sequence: CATSRDLQNTEAFF. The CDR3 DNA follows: TGTGCCACCAGCAGAGATCTGCAGAACACTGAAGCTTTCTTT.

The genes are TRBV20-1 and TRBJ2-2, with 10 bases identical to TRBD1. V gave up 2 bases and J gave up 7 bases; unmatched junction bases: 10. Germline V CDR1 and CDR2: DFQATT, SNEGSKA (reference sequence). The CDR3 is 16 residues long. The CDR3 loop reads CSARPGDRGRGGELFF. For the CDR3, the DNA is TGCAGTGCTAGACCCGGGGACAGGGGAAGAGGCGGGGAGCTGTTTTTT.

The CDR3 DNA reads TGTGCCAGCAGTTTTGGGATTACGGCCCTGTACTTC. This translates into CASSFGITALYF. The chain uses TRBV28 and TRBJ2-5; D remains ambiguous. CDR3 size: 12 residues. Between the trimmed V and J ends, which lost 3 bases and 13 bases, there was a span of 15 bases. CDR1 MDHEN and CDR2 SYDVKM come from the germline V gene.

The CDR3 DNA reads TGTGCCAGCAGCTTACCCCCCCGTTTGTGGGAGGGGGACACTGAAGCTTTCTTT. The encoded protein is CASSLPPRLWEGDTEAFF. V is TRBV13 and J is TRBJ1-1, with D possibly matching TRBD1 (6 bases). The CDR3 runs to 18 residues. Germline lookup yields CDR1 PRHDT and CDR2 FYEKMQ (reference sequence). Trimming removed 2 bases from V and 3 bases from J, with 22 bases in between.

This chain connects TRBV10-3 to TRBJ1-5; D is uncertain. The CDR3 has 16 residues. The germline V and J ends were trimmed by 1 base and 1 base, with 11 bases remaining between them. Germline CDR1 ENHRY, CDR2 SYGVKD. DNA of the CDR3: TGTGCCATCAGTGAGTATGGCAGAAGGAGCAATCAGCCCCAGCATTTT. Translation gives CAISEYGRRSNQPQHF.

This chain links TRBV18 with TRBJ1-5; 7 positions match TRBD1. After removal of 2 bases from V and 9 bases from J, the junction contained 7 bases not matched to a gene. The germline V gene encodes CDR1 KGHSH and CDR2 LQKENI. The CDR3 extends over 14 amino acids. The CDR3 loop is CASSPARGDRPQHF. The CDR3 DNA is TGTGCCAGCTCACCAGCCAGGGGGGATCGGCCCCAGCATTTT.

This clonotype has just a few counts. In DNA, the CDR3 is TGTGCCAGCAGTAACCATCGTAGCGGGAGTGAGGAGCAGTACTTC. Residues: CASSNHRSGSEEQYF. This rearrangement joins TRBV7-8 to TRBJ2-7; 9 bases fit TRBD2. The CDR3 contains 15 residues. V was clipped by 6 bases and J by 7 bases; unmatched bases: 13. Germline V gives CDR1 SGHVS, CDR2 FQNEAQ.

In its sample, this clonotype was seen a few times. The CDR3 region has the DNA TGTGCCAGCAGCCCGACCGCAGCTAACTATGGCTACACCTTC. It codes for CASSPTAANYGYTF. The chain joins TRBV12-3 or TRBV12-4 to TRBJ1-2; D remains unclear. CDR3 size: 14 residues. Trimming shortened V by 6 bases and J by 0 bases, and 11 bases separated the two germline ends.

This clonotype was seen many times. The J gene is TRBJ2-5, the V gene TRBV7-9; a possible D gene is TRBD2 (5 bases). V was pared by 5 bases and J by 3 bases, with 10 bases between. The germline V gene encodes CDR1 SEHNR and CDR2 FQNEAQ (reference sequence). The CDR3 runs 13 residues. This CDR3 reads CASSHTRKETQYF. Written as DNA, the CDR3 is TGTGCCAGCAGCCATACTAGAAAAGAGACCCAGTACTTC.

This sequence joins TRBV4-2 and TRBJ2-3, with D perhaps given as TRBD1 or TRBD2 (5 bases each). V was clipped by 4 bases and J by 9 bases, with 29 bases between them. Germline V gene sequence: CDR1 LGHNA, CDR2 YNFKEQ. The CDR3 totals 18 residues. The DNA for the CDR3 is TGTGCCAGCAGCCCAACCGGGGTGGACACAAAAAAATCTAAAACGCAGTATTTT. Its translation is CASSPTGVDTKKSKTQYF.

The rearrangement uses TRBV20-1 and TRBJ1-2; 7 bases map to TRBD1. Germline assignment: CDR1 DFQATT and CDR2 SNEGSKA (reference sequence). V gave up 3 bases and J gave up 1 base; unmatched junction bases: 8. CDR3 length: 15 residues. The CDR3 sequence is CSASLRGSGNYGYTF. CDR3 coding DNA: TGCAGTGCTAGTCTCAGGGGGAGCGGTAACTATGGCTACACCTTC.

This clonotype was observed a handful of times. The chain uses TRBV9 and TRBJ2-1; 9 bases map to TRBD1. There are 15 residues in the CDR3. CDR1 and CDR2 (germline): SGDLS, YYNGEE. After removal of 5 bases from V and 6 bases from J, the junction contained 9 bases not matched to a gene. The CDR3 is CASRGGTGRGNEQFF. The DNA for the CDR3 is TGTGCCAGCAGGGGGGGGACAGGGCGAGGCAATGAGCAGTTCTTC. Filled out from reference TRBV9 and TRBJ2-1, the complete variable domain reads DSGVTQTPKHLITATGQRVTLRCSPRSGDLSVYWYQQSLDQGLQFLIQYYNGEERAKGNILERFSAQQFPDLHSELNLSSLELGDSALYFCASRGGTGRGNEQFFGPGTRLTVL.

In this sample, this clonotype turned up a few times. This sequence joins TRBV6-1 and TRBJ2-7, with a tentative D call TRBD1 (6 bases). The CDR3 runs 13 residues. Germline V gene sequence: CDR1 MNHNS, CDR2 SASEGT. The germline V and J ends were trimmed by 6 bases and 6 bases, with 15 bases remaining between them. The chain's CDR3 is CASRRDKRVEQYF. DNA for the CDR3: TGTGCCAGCAGACGGGACAAAAGGGTCGAGCAGTACTTC.

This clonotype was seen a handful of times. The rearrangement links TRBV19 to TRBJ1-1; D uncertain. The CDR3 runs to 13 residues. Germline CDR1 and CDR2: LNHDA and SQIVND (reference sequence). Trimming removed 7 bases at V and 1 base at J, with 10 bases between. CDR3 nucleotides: TGTGCCAGTATCGACCGGGGGAACACTGAAGCTTTCTTT. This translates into CASIDRGNTEAFF.

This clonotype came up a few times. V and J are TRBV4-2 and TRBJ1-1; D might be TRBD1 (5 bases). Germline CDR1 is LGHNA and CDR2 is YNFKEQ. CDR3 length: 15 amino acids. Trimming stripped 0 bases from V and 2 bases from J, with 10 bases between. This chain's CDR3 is CASSQEVRGNTEAFF. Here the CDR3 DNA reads TGTGCCAGCAGCCAAGAGGTAAGGGGTAACACTGAAGCTTTCTTT.

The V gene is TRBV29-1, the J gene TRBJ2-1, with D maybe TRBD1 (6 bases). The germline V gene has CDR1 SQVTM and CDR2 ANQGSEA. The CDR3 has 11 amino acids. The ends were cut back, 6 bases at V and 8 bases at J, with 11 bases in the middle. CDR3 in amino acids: CSVQGDDEQFF. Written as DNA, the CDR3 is TGCAGCGTACAGGGTGACGATGAGCAGTTCTTC.

In DNA, the CDR3 is TGTGCCAGCAGCTTAGGGCCGGCTTTGTACGAGCAGTACTTC. It is translated as CASSLGPALYEQYF. The chain combines TRBV11-3 with TRBJ2-7; D uncertain. Trimming removed 1 base from V and 4 bases from J, with 11 bases in between. Germline V CDR1 and CDR2: SGHNT, YENEEA. The CDR3 extends over 14 amino acids.

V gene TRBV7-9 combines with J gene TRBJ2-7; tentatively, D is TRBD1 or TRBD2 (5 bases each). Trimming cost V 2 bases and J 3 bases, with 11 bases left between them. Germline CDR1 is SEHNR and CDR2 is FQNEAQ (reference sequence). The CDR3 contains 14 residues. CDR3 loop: CASSLTGTRYEQYF. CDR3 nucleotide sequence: TGTGCCAGCAGCTTAACCGGGACCCGCTACGAGCAGTACTTC.

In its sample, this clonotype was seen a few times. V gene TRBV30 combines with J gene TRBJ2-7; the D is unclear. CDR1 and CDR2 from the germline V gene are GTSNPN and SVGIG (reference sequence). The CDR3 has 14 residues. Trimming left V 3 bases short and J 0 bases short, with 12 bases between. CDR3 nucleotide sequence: TGTGCCTGGAGCTATGGCCCTCGCTCCTACGAGCAGTACTTC. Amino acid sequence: CAWSYGPRSYEQYF. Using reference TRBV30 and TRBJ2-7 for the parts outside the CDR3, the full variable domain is SQTIHQWPATLVQPVGSPLSLECTVEGTSNPNLYWYRQAAGRGLQLLFYSVGIGQISSEVPQNLSASRPQDRQFILSSKKLLLSDSGFYLCAWSYGPRSYEQYFGPGTRLTVT.

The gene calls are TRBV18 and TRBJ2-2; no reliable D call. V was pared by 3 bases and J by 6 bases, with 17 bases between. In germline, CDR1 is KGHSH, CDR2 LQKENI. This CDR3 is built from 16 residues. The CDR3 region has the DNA TGTGCCAGCTCACCTCTCGGCCCCGAGAGAGCCGGGGAGCTGTTTTTT. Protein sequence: CASSPLGPERAGELFF.

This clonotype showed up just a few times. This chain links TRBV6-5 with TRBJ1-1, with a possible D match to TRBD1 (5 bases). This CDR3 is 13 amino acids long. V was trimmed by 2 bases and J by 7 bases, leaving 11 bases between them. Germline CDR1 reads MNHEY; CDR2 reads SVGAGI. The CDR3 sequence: CASSYRDSFEAFF. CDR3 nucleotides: TGTGCCAGCAGTTACCGAGACAGCTTTGAAGCTTTCTTT.

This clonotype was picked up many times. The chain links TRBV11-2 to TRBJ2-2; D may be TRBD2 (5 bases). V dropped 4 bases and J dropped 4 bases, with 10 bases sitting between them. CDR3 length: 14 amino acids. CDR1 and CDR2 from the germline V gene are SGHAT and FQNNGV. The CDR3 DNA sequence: TGTGCCAGCAGCTCGGGGATGGGCACCGGGGAGCTGTTTTTT. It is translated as CASSSGMGTGELFF.